The next 19 T cell receptor beta chains were all read from a single sample in a study of regulatory T cells in long-lasting Graves disease. Time point: newly diagnosed GD, antithyroid drugs for less than 3 months. Construction of the TCR library relied on RNA isolated from PBMCs. Through Arm-PCR of CDR3 regions and iRepertoire HTBI primers, TCR beta libraries were built. TCRdb independently ran MiXCR on the multiplex PCR reads; one entry per CDR3 protein. The sample lists about 240,000 distinct CDR3 sequences, 20% occurring once. The specimen was peripheral blood mononuclear cells (PBMCs), collected at new diagnosis, from a patient treated with antithyroid drugs. The source is a female donor with Graves disease.

The chain links TRBV5-1 to TRBJ2-4, with 8 bases lining up with TRBD1. The trim removed 4 bases at V and 6 bases at J, leaving 3 bases unmatched. The CDR3 is 13 amino acids. Germline CDR1 SGHRS, CDR2 YFSETQ. The CDR3: CASSGGQGNIQYF. The CDR3 DNA reads TGCGCCAGCAGCGGAGGACAGGGAAACATTCAGTACTTC.

This clonotype showed up many times. The gene calls are TRBV20-1 and TRBJ2-2; 14 bases line up with TRBD2. Looked up from germline, CDR1 is DFQATT and CDR2 is SNEGSKA (reference sequence). The CDR3 length is 19 residues. With V trimmed by 1 base and J by 4 bases, 11 bases remained unmatched. DNA of the CDR3: TGCAGTGCTAGAGCAGCCGGGACTAGCGGGAGTTGGAGCACCGGGGAGCTGTTTTTT. It codes for CSARAAGTSGSWSTGELFF.

This clonotype was found many times. The rearrangement uses TRBV6-1 and TRBJ1-5; TRBD1 might be the D (6 bases). The CDR3 is 13 residues long. The V end was cut by 6 bases, the J end by 4 bases, with 10 bases between. Germline CDR1 and CDR2: MNHNS and SASEGT. CDR3 nucleotide sequence: TGTGCCAGCAGCATACAGGGAAATCAGCCCCAGCATTTT. Translated: CASSIQGNQPQHF.

This clonotype came up many times. The J gene is TRBJ1-2, the V gene TRBV18; D unclear. V shed 3 bases and J shed 1 base, with 15 bases lying between them. The CDR3 is 16 residues long. Germline V gene sequence: CDR1 KGHSH, CDR2 LQKENI. The CDR3 here is CASSPGSGQLNYGYTF. DNA of the CDR3: TGTGCCAGCTCACCCGGATCCGGGCAACTTAACTATGGCTACACCTTC.

This clonotype appeared a few times. V is TRBV30 and J is TRBJ2-7; D perhaps matches TRBD2 (6 bases). CDR1 is GTSNPN, CDR2 SVGIG, per germline (reference sequence). This CDR3 comprises 13 residues. V gave up 0 bases and J gave up 3 bases, with 9 bases separating them. Written as DNA, the CDR3 is TGTGCCTGGAGTGTTGGGGGAGGCTACGAGCAGTACTTC. Encoded protein: CAWSVGGGYEQYF. Looking up the rest from reference TRBV30 and TRBJ2-7 gives the full variable domain: SQTIHQWPATLVQPVGSPLSLECTVEGTSNPNLYWYRQAAGRGLQLLFYSVGIGQISSEVPQNLSASRPQDRQFILSSKKLLLSDSGFYLCAWSVGGGYEQYFGPGTRLTVT.

The sample holds many counts of this clonotype. The CDR3 sequence: CSATEQGALDTQYF. The CDR3 DNA reads TGCAGTGCTACGGAACAGGGGGCGTTAGATACGCAGTATTTT. The V gene is TRBV20-1, the J gene TRBJ2-3; TRBD1 matches 9 bases. After removal of 4 bases from V and 5 bases from J, the junction contained 7 bases not matched to a gene. Germline CDR1 and CDR2: DFQATT and SNEGSKA (reference sequence). CDR3 size: 14 residues.

This clonotype was detected many times. The chain links TRBV20-1 to TRBJ2-7; the match to TRBD2 covers 8 bases. CDR1 is DFQATT and CDR2 is SNEGSKA in the germline V gene (reference sequence). This CDR3 spans 14 amino acids. With V trimmed by 0 bases and J by 6 bases, 7 bases remained unmatched. Here the CDR3 reads CSARDSGTRGEQYF. Here the CDR3 DNA reads TGCAGTGCTAGAGACTCCGGGACTAGGGGCGAGCAGTACTTC.

This clonotype was counted between two and nine times. The gene calls are TRBV6-1 and TRBJ2-4; 8 nucleotides align to TRBD2. The V and J ends lost 2 bases and 15 bases, in that order; junction bases with no gene match: 9. The CDR3 covers 13 residues. In germline, CDR1 is MNHNS, CDR2 SASEGT. CDR3: CASSETLAGWVYF. CDR3 DNA: TGTGCCAGCAGTGAAACGCTAGCGGGTTGGGTGTACTTC.

This chain links TRBV11-2 with TRBJ2-1; D might be TRBD1 (5 bases). The germline V gene has CDR1 SGHAT and CDR2 FQNNGV. V lost 5 bases and J lost 8, with 13 bases in between. This CDR3 is built from 13 residues. The CDR3 region is CASSPGYSDEQFF. In DNA form, the CDR3 reads TGTGCCAGCAGCCCAGGGTACTCTGATGAGCAGTTCTTC.

This clonotype occurred a few times. This chain links TRBV4-1 with TRBJ2-7; 9 bases are a match to TRBD1. The CDR3 consists of 17 residues. CDR1 and CDR2 from the germline V gene are MGHRA and YSYEKL. Trimming at V came to 4 bases and at J to 0 bases, leaving 10 bases not matched to a gene. DNA for the CDR3: TGCGCCAGCAGCCCGGCGAACCCGACAGGGGGCTCCTACGAGCAGTACTTC. The encoded protein is CASSPANPTGGSYEQYF.

This clonotype has a count of ten or more. The rearrangement uses TRBV3-1 and TRBJ1-5; D gene uncertain. The CDR3 length is 13 residues. CDR1 LGHDT and CDR2 YNNKEL come from the germline V gene (reference sequence). The V end was cut by 1 base, the J end by 0 bases, with 1 base between. DNA for the CDR3: TGTGCCAGCAGCCAAGGTAGCAATCAGCCCCAGCATTTT. This sequence encodes CASSQGSNQPQHF.

This clonotype occurred many times. V usage is TRBV29-1 and J usage is TRBJ2-2, with TRBD1 matching over 7 bases. The V and J ends lost 6 bases and 8 bases, in that order; junction bases with no gene match: 3. Germline values: CDR1 SQVTM, CDR2 ANQGSEA. CDR3 length equals 11 residues. The CDR3 DNA reads as TGCAGCGTAACAGGGGTAGGGGAGCTGTTTTTT. It specifies CSVTGVGELFF.

In this sample, this clonotype turned up a few times. With a much larger clone just one base away, this may be a read error. The chain links TRBV9 to TRBJ1-1, with TRBD1 identical over 7 bases. V was pared by 7 bases and J by 4 bases, with 7 bases of the junction left unmatched. The germline CDR1 and CDR2 sequences are SGDLS and YYNGEE. This CDR3 contains 13 residues. CDR3 sequence: CASGRGDSTEAFF. DNA for the CDR3: TGTGCCAGCGGCAGGGGGGACAGCACTGAAGCTTTCTTT.

This clonotype has more than one count but fewer than ten. The CDR3 DNA reads as TGTGCCACCAGTGATTTGCGGGGACATGGGGGCACCGGGGAGCTGTTTTTT. Translating it yields CATSDLRGHGGTGELFF. The rearrangement joins TRBV24-1 to TRBJ2-2; TRBD1 might be the D (6 bases). Germline V CDR1 and CDR2: KGHDR, SFDVKD. Trimming cost V 0 bases and J 4 bases, with 14 bases left between them. There are 17 residues in the CDR3.

V usage is TRBV11-3 and J usage is TRBJ2-2; the match to TRBD2 covers 11 bases. CDR1 and CDR2 (germline): SGHNT, YENEEA. The CDR3 totals 16 residues. Losses at the gene ends were 1 base for V and 8 bases for J; bases not matched to a gene: 6. CDR3 sequence reads: CASSLAALAGEGELFF. Written as DNA, the CDR3 is TGTGCCAGCAGCTTAGCGGCACTAGCGGGAGAGGGGGAGCTGTTTTTT.

Concerning this clonotype itself: A read error may produce the germline difference seen at one junction end. V and J are TRBV28 and TRBJ1-5; TRBD1 might be the D (6 bases). The CDR3 loop spans 15 amino acids. Looked up from germline, CDR1 is MDHEN and CDR2 is SYDVKM. The CDR3 DNA reads as TGTGCCAGCAGTTACGGCCGGGGGCCAGATCAGTCCCAGCATTTT. Its protein is CASSYGRGPDQSQHF.

In its sample, this clonotype was seen many times. The genes are TRBV10-3 and TRBJ2-5; D is uncertain. Germline CDR1 ENHRY, CDR2 SYGVKD. V was trimmed by 2 bases and J by 3 bases, leaving 1 base between them. The CDR3 consists of 11 residues. CDR3 nucleotide sequence: TGTGCCATCAGTGAGGAAGAGACCCAGTACTTC. Its translation is CAISEEETQYF.

This clonotype was observed at least ten times. The chain is built from TRBV12-3 or TRBV12-4 and TRBJ2-2; 7 nucleotides align to TRBD1. This CDR3 comprises 14 residues. The junction had 6 bases not matched to a gene; V was cut back by 5 bases and J by 6 bases. This CDR3 reads CASSTRQGAGELFF. The CDR3 DNA follows: TGTGCCAGCAGTACCCGACAGGGAGCCGGGGAGCTGTTTTTT.

This chain links TRBV20-1 with TRBJ2-7; 11 positions agree with TRBD1. The CDR3 is 13 amino acids. Trimming took 5 bases from V and 9 from J; bases not matched to a gene: 9. Germline V gene data show CDR1 as DFQATT and CDR2 as SNEGSKA (reference sequence). Here the CDR3 DNA reads TGCAGTGCTCCTCGGGACAGGGGGTTTTGGCAGTACTTC. It encodes CSAPRDRGFWQYF.